The present T cell receptor (beta chain) was sequenced within a study of shared clonotypes between healthy human individuals. Findings of the study overall: Naive subsets generally had larger estimated richness than memory subsets.

As handled by the study authors: Sequence data from immunoSEQ were junction-only and lacked quality scores; consequently, filtering differed. TCRdb's copy holds only in-frame clones and misses some; the assay was immunoSEQ multiplex PCR. The V and J calls and clone size were taken over from that table, and D and trimming were inferred from the DNA. The sample has 1.6 million or so clones; around 98.5% are singletons. CDR1 is MDHEN and CDR2 is SYDVKM in the germline V gene. The CDR3 has 15 amino acids. Trimming cost V 2 bases and J 2 bases; bases outside gene matches: 6. All of the donors resided in Nashville, Tennessee, and each was a Caucasian adult. About this clone: Its antigen is unknown.

This receptor was taken from a man aged 25 to 45 in good health. Material: naive CD4+ T cells sorted from blood. Subset here: CD45RA+ positively selected. This sequence joins TRBV28 and TRBJ2-7; 7 bases are a match to TRBD2. CDR3: CASSLTLAVTYEQYF. In nucleotides, the CDR3 is TGTGCCAGCAGTTTAACGCTAGCGGTAACCTACGAGCAGTACTTC.